This record covers a single T cell receptor beta chain. Its antigen target is currently unknown. Base quality data are lacking; no much larger clone is found one base away. These data come from a study of cytomegalovirus exposure and HLA in healthy donors (dated by TCRdb to between 2016 and 2019). Background on the whole study: According to an earlier analysis of several hundred of the donors, 150 million to 200 million T cells yielded approximately 120 million unique TCR beta sequences and roughly 280 Gb of sequence data. Around 330 gigabases of sequencing data and 91 million or so unique TCR sequences made up an early release that covered several hundred HLA-typed donors. Of the 350 to 450 genotyped donors, about 80% fell in the genetic ancestry cluster associated with self-reported Caucasian donors. The study aimed to test whether cataloging public T cell receptors could reveal signatures of past pathogen exposure. The study used immunosequencing to profile the T cell repertoires of approximately 630 subjects and linked those repertoires to cytomegalovirus serostatus. Along with the roughly 670-subject first cohort, a separate validation cohort of roughly 110 different subjects was used. To predict cytomegalovirus infection status, the study brought together high-throughput TCR immunosequencing, statistical association of individual TCRs with disease status, and machine learning. A later analysis re-analyzed previously published TCR beta repertoires from approximately 670 donors and added high-resolution HLA genotyping to study TCR occurrence patterns. Rather than using new phenotypic data, the later analysis identified candidate immune exposures from TCR beta sequences and from how often those sequences occurred across donors. In an earlier analysis of 500 to 650 of the donors, high-throughput TCR beta sequencing was used to judge whether each TCR beta V gene segment behaved as functional or pseudogenic. Donor age, sex, ethnicity and CMV serostatus were compiled together with the repertoire data. Genome-wide SNP genotypes for about 60% of the roughly 670 donors were used in a later genetic analysis, which treated that subset as a discovery cohort. All discovery cohort repertoires had been generated using a single sequencing platform. Class I and class II HLA loci were covered by the typing at four-digit resolution. The number of typed donors differed by locus: about 620-630 for A, B, C, DRB1 and DQB1; some 540 for DQA1; approximately 600 for DPA1; and some 470 for DPB1. Four to six DR-DQ haplotypes were handled as single units for association and clustering, since linkage in the cohort was strong. Among around 400 genotyped donors of the cohort, an average of around 220,000 unique TCR beta nucleotide sequences was sequenced per donor, of which 15% to 20% were non-productive.

In total, about 650 healthy bone marrow donors made up the cohort. At the time of sampling, all cohort members were nominally healthy, though unrecorded immune exposures were likely present. The donor was CMV seropositive and belonged to the group of 250 to 300 seropositive cohort members. Each donor provided a peripheral blood sample, and peripheral blood mononuclear cells were used for TCR beta sequencing. The Qiagen DNeasy Blood Extraction Kit was used to extract genomic DNA from the blood cell samples. Library preparation employed the immunoSEQ multiplex PCR assay. For the multiplex PCR, a mixture combining 60 forward primers for TCR Vbeta segments and 13 reverse primers for TCR Jbeta segments was used. A multiplex PCR assay on genomic DNA amplified the CDR3 region of rearranged TCR beta genes. Amplified TCR beta libraries were sequenced as 87-base-pair reads on the Illumina HiSeq System. The original pipeline was this. A later analysis counted about 82 million unique TCR beta chains across the 690 or so repertoires, and 9.5 million to 11 million of these chains were shared by at least two donors. A nearest-neighbor algorithm error-corrected the raw reads and collapsed the reads into unique sequences, merging closely related sequences to remove PCR and sequencing errors. V, D and J gene segments were assigned by aligning CDR3 sequences to IMGT reference sequences. Each retained sequence needed at least a six-nucleotide match to both a V gene segment and a J gene segment. Rearrangements were classified as productive when the CDR3 lacked stop codons and remained in frame with V and J, and all other rearrangements were classified as non-productive. CDR3 was defined according to IMGT convention as the region running from the second conserved V-encoded cysteine to the conserved J-encoded phenylalanine. The earlier analysis of 587 of the donors excluded sequences that lacked an unambiguous match to a single V gene segment. In an earlier analysis of approximately 560 of the donors, a V segment was called functional when productive rearrangements were above 56.7%, and segregating when the standard deviation between donors exceeded 5%. A statistical classification framework was built for diagnosing cytomegalovirus status from the catalog of TCR beta chain sequences. A later analysis assigned V and J genes by comparing TCR nucleotide sequences with IMGT/GENE-DB human TR gene sequences. The TCRdist pipeline was used in a later analysis to assign CDR3 sequences and most-parsimonious VDJ recombination scenarios. In a later analysis, each TCR beta chain was defined by its CDR3 amino acid sequence together with its V-gene family, and reads without a unique V-gene family were excluded. A later analysis removed 600 or so highly shared, low-generation-probability nucleotide sequences to deal with suspected cross-contamination and a sequencing artifact. In a later analysis, a clonal expansion index for each public chain was calculated from normalized within-repertoire ranks of inferred template counts. A later analysis computed generation probabilities with a VDJ recombination model fitted to out-of-frame rearrangements, and checked the results against IGoR. Hypergeometric tests were used in a later analysis to score TCR-TCR, TCR-HLA and TCR-CMV co-occurrence, with a repertoire-size bias correction applied to the TCR pairs. A later analysis estimated false discovery rates by permuting HLA or CMV assignments 20 times. In a later analysis, co-occurring TCRs were grouped with DBSCAN, and TCRdist sequence similarity was added when clustering was performed within HLA-allele-positive subsets. Repertoires with fewer than 30,000 or more than 120,000 public chains were left out of co-occurrence clustering, as were a handful of repertoires with anomalous nucleotide sharing. TCRdb's version of the immuneACCESS table is confined to in-frame rearrangements and falls short of the full clone set. An unresolved V gene accounts for under half of the shortfall where checked; the remainder is of unknown origin. The V and J calls and clone size were taken over from that table, and D and trimming were inferred from the DNA. This sample comprises some 140,000 clones, 70% to 80% of them detected only once. Together, the top ten hold approximately 8% of the sample.

Study-wide findings and limitations: HLA typing was unavailable for some donors at each locus, so association tests used only the typed subset. Compared with the roughly 600-donor mean, donors in an Asian-associated ancestry cluster had fewer N-insertions in productive TCRs, according to a later genetic analysis. A group of highly shared sequence variants was considered likely to be a technical artifact of the sequencing pipeline. While some public TCRs were present in many individuals, most TCR sequences turned up only very rarely across donors. Sequencing depth was assumed to be roughly uniform across donors in the presence/absence analyses, though that assumption may not hold. According to a later analysis, most CMV-associated TCR beta chains appeared to be HLA-restricted, and the HLA associations seemed to be driven largely by CMV exposure. The only immune exposure information available for the cohort was CMV serostatus. Correlated functional status among segregating V segments might reflect linkage disequilibrium, but an unknown experimental factor could not be ruled out. According to the authors, the approach could potentially be generalized to other disease states and immunological phenotypes. In a later analysis, the rate of TCR association differed among HLA loci, with DRB1 alleles having the most associated TCRs and HLA-C alleles having the fewest. Strong co-occurrence of HLA alleles, especially DR and DQ, made assigning TCR associations to individual alleles difficult. Three of the identified cytomegalovirus-associated TCR beta chains were confirmed in vitro to be specific for cytomegalovirus antigens. The earlier analysis of 450 to 700 of the donors excluded fewer than 20 rarely observed V segments, including chromosome 9 orphons, because counts were too low. At a false discovery rate of 0.05, a later analysis linked about 17,000 TCR beta sequences to specific HLA alleles. In the study, 150 to 200 TCR beta chains were listed as associated with cytomegalovirus. An association between a missense DCLRE1C variant and V-gene and J-gene trimming of TCR beta chains was found in a later genetic analysis and replicated in an independent cohort. The 87-base-pair reads could not distinguish some IMGT-functional V segments, including TRBV6-2 and TRBV6-3, so those segments were excluded. Several of the top co-occurrence clusters appeared to be linked to parvovirus B19, influenza, CMV and Epstein-Barr virus, according to a later analysis. Broadly in line with IMGT annotations, most TCR beta V segments showed up in productive rearrangements about 87% or about 30% of the time in an earlier analysis of about 500 of the donors. The classifier was reported to diagnose cytomegalovirus status with high specificity and sensitivity in both the original and validation cohorts. Compared with equally common non-associated chains, HLA-associated TCR beta chains in a later analysis were more clonally expanded and had lower generation probabilities. This cohort had only TCR beta chains sequenced, and the lack of alpha or paired-chain data limited which features could be detected. A further reported finding was that TCR beta sequences accurately predicted the HLA-A and HLA-B alleles for most subjects in the first cohort.

Sequences MNHEY (CDR1) and SMNVEV (CDR2) are obtained from the germline V gene (reference sequence). The CDR3, from cysteine to phenylalanine, totals 14 residues. Left in the record is the CDR3 DNA by itself, 42 bases read in frame from the first base. Deletion took 7 bases off V and 0 bases off J, with a span of 13 bases between the germline ends. The chain is encoded by TRBV27 joined to TRBJ2-7; 6 matching bases give a weak D call of TRBD2. The sample comprised PBMCs. This TCR was sampled from a man aged 25 to 40 in good health and CMV-seropositive. The CDR3 region reads CASNHAGSSYEQYF. The DNA sequence is given as TGTGCCAGCAACCACGCGGGGAGCTCCTACGAGCAGTACTTC.